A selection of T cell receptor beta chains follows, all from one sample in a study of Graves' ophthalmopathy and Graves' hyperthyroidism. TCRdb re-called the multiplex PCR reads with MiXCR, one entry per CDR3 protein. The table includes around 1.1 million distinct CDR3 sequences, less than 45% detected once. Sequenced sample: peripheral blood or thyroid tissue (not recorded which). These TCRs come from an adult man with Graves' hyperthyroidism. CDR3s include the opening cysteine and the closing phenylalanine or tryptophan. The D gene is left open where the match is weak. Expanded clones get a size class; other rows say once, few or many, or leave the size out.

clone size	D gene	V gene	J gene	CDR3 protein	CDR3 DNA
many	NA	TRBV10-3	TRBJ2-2	CAISVVSGELFF	TGTGCCATCAGTGTGGTGAGCGGGGAGCTGTTTTTT
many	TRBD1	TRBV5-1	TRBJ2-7	CASSFTGQTYEQYF	TGCGCCAGCAGCTTTACGGGACAGACCTACGAGCAGTACTTC
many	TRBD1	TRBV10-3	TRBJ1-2	CAIRKTGSDGYTF	TGTGCCATCAGGAAGACAGGGTCTGATGGCTACACCTTC
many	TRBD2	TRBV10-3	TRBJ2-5	CAIRGTSGSTQETQYF	TGTGCCATCAGGGGGACTAGCGGGTCGACCCAAGAGACCCAGTACTTC
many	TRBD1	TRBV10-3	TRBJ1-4	CAISDRDRGEKLFF	TGTGCCATCAGTGATCGGGACAGGGGAGAAAAACTGTTTTTT
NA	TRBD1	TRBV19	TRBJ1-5	CASTAVGQGRPQHF	TGTGCCAGCACGGCCGTCGGACAGGGGCGGCCCCAGCATTTT
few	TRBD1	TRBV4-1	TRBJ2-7	CASSSTQTGASSYEQYF	TGCGCCAGCAGTTCAACTCAAACAGGGGCGAGTTCCTACGAGCAGTACTTC
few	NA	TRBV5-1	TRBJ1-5	CASSSRSGHQPQHF	TGCGCCAGCAGCAGCCGATCAGGCCATCAGCCCCAGCATTTT
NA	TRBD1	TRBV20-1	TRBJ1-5	CSARDFGTGRPQHF	TGCAGTGCTAGAGATTTCGGGACAGGTCGGCCCCAGCATTTT
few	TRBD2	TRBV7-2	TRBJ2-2	CASSLWGLAMGPGELFF	TGTGCCAGCAGTTTATGGGGACTAGCGATGGGACCCGGGGAGCTGTTTTTT
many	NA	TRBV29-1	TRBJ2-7	CSVRILGYEQYF	TGCAGCGTTCGTATATTGGGGTACGAGCAGTACTTC
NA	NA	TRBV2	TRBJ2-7	CASSAKGGRARTYEQYF	TGTGCCAGCAGCGCAAAGGGGGGCAGGGCCCGCACCTACGAGCAGTACTTC
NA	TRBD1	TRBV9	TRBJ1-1	CASSVRTGVMNTEAFF	TGTGCCAGCAGCGTTCGGACAGGGGTCATGAACACTGAAGCTTTCTTT
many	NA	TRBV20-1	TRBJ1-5	CSAIGSNSNQPQHF	TGCAGTGCCATCGGGTCTAATAGCAATCAGCCCCAGCATTTT
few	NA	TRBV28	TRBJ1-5	CASSLTGWAQPQHF	TGTGCCAGCAGTTTAACAGGGTGGGCTCAGCCCCAGCATTTT
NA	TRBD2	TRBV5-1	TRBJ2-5	CASSGGLAGSHSETQYF	TGCGCCAGCAGCGGGGGACTAGCGGGATCCCATTCAGAGACCCAGTACTTC
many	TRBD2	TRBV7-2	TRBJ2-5	CASSSQRGLQETQYF	TGTGCCAGCAGCTCCCAGCGGGGGCTTCAAGAGACCCAGTACTTC
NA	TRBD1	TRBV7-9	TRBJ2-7	CASSQGDRGPSPWQYF	TGCGCCAGCAGCCAAGGGGACAGGGGGCCCTCTCCGTGGCAGTACTTC
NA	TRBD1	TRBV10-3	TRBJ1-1	CAISLPGQGMNTEAFF	TGTGCCATCAGTTTGCCCGGACAGGGGATGAACACTGAAGCTTTCTTT
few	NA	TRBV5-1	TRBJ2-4	CASSLIGESKNIQYF	TGCGCCAGCAGCTTAATAGGAGAGTCCAAAAACATTCAGTACTTC
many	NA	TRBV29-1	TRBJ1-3	CSVGVGNTIYF	TGCAGCGTTGGGGTGGGAAACACCATATATTTT
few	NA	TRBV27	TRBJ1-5	CASSFRRFLPQHF	TGTGCCAGCAGTTTCCGCCGTTTTTTGCCCCAGCATTTT
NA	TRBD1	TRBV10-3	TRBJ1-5	CATSPGTGHQPQHF	TGTGCCACTTCTCCCGGGACAGGGCATCAGCCCCAGCATTTT
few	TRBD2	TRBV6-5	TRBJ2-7	CASSYLKKREYGYEQYF	TGTGCCAGCAGTTATCTCAAGAAGCGGGAGTATGGGTACGAGCAGTACTTC
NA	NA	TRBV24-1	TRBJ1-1	CATSDWGGTEAFF	TGTGCCACCAGTGATTGGGGGGGCACTGAAGCTTTCTTT
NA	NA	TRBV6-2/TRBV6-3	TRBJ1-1	CASSLQWGPNTEAFF	TGTGCCAGCAGTCTCCAGTGGGGGCCGAACACTGAAGCTTTCTTT
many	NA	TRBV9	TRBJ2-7	CASSPGGAAGSYEQYF	TGTGCCAGCAGCCCAGGCGGGGCGGCGGGATCCTACGAGCAGTACTTC
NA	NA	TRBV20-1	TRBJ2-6	CSASSRSGANVLTF	TGCAGTGCTAGCTCCCGCTCTGGGGCCAACGTCCTGACTTTC
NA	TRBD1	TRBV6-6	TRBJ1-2	CASSPGTGEGTF	TGTGCCAGCAGTCCCGGGACAGGGGAGGGCACCTTC
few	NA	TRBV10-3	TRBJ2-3	CAISESGGSTDTQYF	TGTGCCATCAGTGAGTCGGGTGGGAGCACAGATACGCAGTATTTT
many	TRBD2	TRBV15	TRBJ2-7	CATSRGPKREREPYEQYF	TGTGCCACCAGCAGAGGCCCCAAGCGGGAGCGGGAGCCCTACGAGCAGTACTTC
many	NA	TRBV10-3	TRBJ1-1	CAISLDENKGKTEAFF	TGTGCCATCAGTTTGGACGAGAACAAGGGGAAAACTGAAGCTTTCTTT
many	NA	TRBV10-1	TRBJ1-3	CASSDGGQGSSGNTIYF	TGCGCCAGCAGTGATGGGGGACAAGGGAGCTCTGGAAACACCATATATTTT
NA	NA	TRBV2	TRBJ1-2	CASSLNRSGYTF	TGTGCCAGCAGTCTGAACCGAAGTGGCTACACCTTC
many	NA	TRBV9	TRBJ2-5	CASSVAGAQETQYF	TGTGCCAGCAGCGTAGCCGGGGCCCAGGAGACCCAGTACTTC
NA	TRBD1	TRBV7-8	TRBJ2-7	CARALQGAYEQYF	TGTGCTAGAGCCCTCCAGGGGGCTTACGAGCAGTACTTC
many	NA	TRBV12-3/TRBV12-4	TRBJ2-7	CASAKRRPSEQYF	TGTGCCAGCGCGAAGCGGAGGCCTTCCGAGCAGTACTTC
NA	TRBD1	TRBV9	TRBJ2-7	CASSVGQGANEQYF	TGTGCCAGCAGCGTCGGACAGGGGGCGAACGAGCAGTACTTC
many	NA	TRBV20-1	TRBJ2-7	CSALPTAGRAWEQYF	TGCAGTGCCCTCCCGACCGCAGGTAGGGCCTGGGAGCAGTACTTC
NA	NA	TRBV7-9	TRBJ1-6	CASSGTGNWNSPLHF	TGTGCCAGCAGCGGAACAGGGAATTGGAATTCACCCCTCCACTTT
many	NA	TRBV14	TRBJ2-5	CASSQGGRRQETQYF	TGTGCCAGCAGCCAAGGAGGGCGACGGCAAGAGACCCAGTACTTC
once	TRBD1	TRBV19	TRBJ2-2	CASISLGTGGTGELFF	TGTGCCAGTATTTCCCTAGGGACAGGGGGCACCGGGGAGCTGTTTTTT
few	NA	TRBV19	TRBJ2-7	CASSMFGGIRSYEQYF	TGTGCCAGTAGTATGTTCGGAGGGATTAGATCCTACGAGCAGTACTTC
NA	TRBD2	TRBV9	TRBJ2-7	CASSVSGTTIREQYF	TGTGCCAGCAGCGTGAGCGGGACTACTATACGGGAGCAGTACTTC
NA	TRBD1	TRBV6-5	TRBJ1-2	CASSYLRGPKGYTF	TGTGCCAGCAGTTACCTTAGGGGGCCGAAAGGCTACACCTTC
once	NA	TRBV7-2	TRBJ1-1	CASSFPAGPANTEAFF	TGCGCCAGCAGCTTCCCCGCCGGGCCAGCGAACACTGAAGCTTTCTTT
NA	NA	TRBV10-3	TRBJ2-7	CAISGVTYEQYF	TGTGCCATCAGCGGGGTTACCTACGAGCAGTACTTC
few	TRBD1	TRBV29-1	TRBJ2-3	CSVPPGRGRGDTQYF	TGCAGCGTTCCTCCGGGCAGGGGGCGAGGAGATACGCAGTATTTT
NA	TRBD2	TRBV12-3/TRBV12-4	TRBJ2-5	CASSYSRTSGDSETQYF	TGTGCCAGCAGTTACTCCCGGACTAGCGGTGATAGTGAGACCCAGTACTTC